This T cell receptor beta chain was documented in a study of cytomegalovirus exposure and HLA in healthy donors. CDR1 is SGHTA and CDR2 is FQGNSA in the germline V gene. CDR3 size: 15 residues. Trimming removed 1 base from V and 4 bases from J, with 13 bases in between. Some clones are missing from TCRdb's copy, which holds only in-frame ones; the method was immunoSEQ multiplex PCR. In the table there are 90,000 to 120,000 clones, approximately 94% of which are singletons. The specimen was PBMCs. The V call is TRBV7-2, the J call TRBJ1-2; tentatively, D is TRBD1 (5 bases). The TCR comes from a woman aged 18-29 years in good health and CMV-seronegative. CDR3 protein: CASSLDGALGYGYTF. The CDR3 DNA reads TGTGCCAGCAGCTTAGATGGGGCGCTGGGCTATGGCTACACCTTC.